The present entry profiles one TCR beta chain with its context. Its matching antigen is unknown. The sample originates from a study of T cell responses to AZD1222 COVID-19 vaccine. Germline trimming cut 1 base from V and 8 bases from J; bases unmatched to any gene: 6. The length of the CDR3 is 15 residues. Germline-derived CDR1 and CDR2 are SEHNR and FQNEAQ (reference sequence). General study points: Most donors were white British, females outnumbered males, and clonal diversity was possibly underestimated.

Produced via immunoSEQ multiplex PCR; TCRdb's table is partial and in-frame only. The sample comprises about 220,000 clones, just over 90% of which are singletons, and about 1% rests with the top ten. The rearrangement joins TRBV7-9 to TRBJ1-4; TRBD1 agrees at 8 bases. The receptor was isolated from an adult in good health. Here the sequenced sample was peripheral blood, taken on day 0 of MenACWY control vaccination. CDR3: CASSLVRTGLEKLFF. The DNA of the CDR3 is TGTGCCAGCAGCTTAGTGAGGACAGGGTTGGAAAAACTGTTTTTT.